Below are 9 T cell receptor beta chains sequenced from a single sample in a study of blood T cell repertoires in COVID-19. Measured with immunoSEQ multiplex PCR; TCRdb has only the in-frame clones, and not every one. The sample shows 250,000 or so clones, about 89% of them seen only once. What was sequenced was peripheral blood. The receptors were sampled from a woman aged 40 to 50 who had recovered from COVID-19.

On this clone: The sample holds other DNA sequences that translate to the same CDR3. CDR3 coding DNA: TGTGCCAGCAGCCCCGGACAGGGGGACTCTGGGGCCAACGTCCTGACTTTC. Amino acid sequence: CASSPGQGDSGANVLTF. The rearrangement links TRBV7-3 to TRBJ2-6; 10 bases are shared with TRBD1. Germline V gene lookup returns CDR1 SGHTA and CDR2 FQGTGA. The ends lost 5 bases at V and 0 bases at J; junction bases unmatched: 4. This CDR3 comprises 17 residues.

The rearrangement links TRBV27 to TRBJ2-1; 7 bases are shared with TRBD2. Germline V gives CDR1 MNHEY, CDR2 SMNVEV (reference sequence). The CDR3 runs 20 residues. J lost 12 bases, V lost 5 bases, and 31 bases had no gene match. For the CDR3, the DNA is TGTGCCAGCAGTCCACGGGGATTTGCTAGCGTAACGGTCCCGGGGGAGGGGCAGTTCTTC. It is translated as CASSPRGFASVTVPGEGQFF.

The chain couples TRBV19 to TRBJ1-2; D is unclear. This CDR3 comprises 14 residues. Germline V CDR1 and CDR2: LNHDA, SQIVND (reference sequence). V lost 3 bases and J 8 bases, leaving 16 bases between the germline ends. The CDR3 region has the DNA TGTGCCAGTAGTATCGCAGACTCGTCCGCGGGCTACACCTTC. It specifies CASSIADSSAGYTF.

This chain uses TRBV7-9 with TRBJ1-1; 9 bases line up with TRBD1. V shed 5 bases and J 4 bases; nucleotides not matched to a gene: 5. Germline V gene data show CDR1 as SEHNR and CDR2 as FQNEAQ (reference sequence). The CDR3 totals 14 residues. The CDR3 protein is CASSTGQGITEAFF. The CDR3 DNA follows: TGTGCCAGCAGCACCGGACAGGGGATCACTGAAGCTTTCTTT.

The rearrangement joins TRBV28 to TRBJ1-5, with TRBD1 identical over 7 bases. V dropped 6 bases and J dropped 7; count of bases not matched to a gene: 12. Germline-derived CDR1 and CDR2 are MDHEN and SYDVKM. There are 15 residues in the CDR3. The CDR3 is CASSLTGLIGQPQHF. Written as DNA, the CDR3 is TGTGCCAGCAGCTTGACAGGGTTAATCGGACAGCCCCAGCATTTT. The whole variable domain, filled in from reference TRBV28 and TRBJ1-5, reads DVKVTQSSRYLVKRTGEKVFLECVQDMDHENMFWYRQDPGLGLRLIYFSYDVKMKEKGDIPEGYSVSREKKERFSLILESASTNQTSMYLCASSLTGLIGQPQHFGDGTRLSIL.

This clone was seen once. This chain uses TRBV2 with TRBJ2-1; TRBD1 matches 7 bases. V gave up 8 bases and J gave up 7 bases; unmatched junction bases: 2. CDR3 length: 11 residues. The germline CDR1 and CDR2 sequences are SNHLY and FYNNEI. CDR3 residues: CASGQVNEQFF. As DNA, the CDR3 is TGTGCCAGCGGACAGGTTAATGAGCAGTTCTTC.

The genes are TRBV19 and TRBJ2-3, with 9 nucleotides matching TRBD2. The CDR3 is 15 amino acids. Germline V gene sequence: CDR1 LNHDA, CDR2 SQIVND (reference sequence). The J segment lost 2 bases and the V segment lost 6 bases, leaving 6 bases of the junction unmatched. CDR3 nucleotides: TGTGCCAGTAGCCAGACTAGCGGACACACAGATACGCAGTATTTT. It yields the protein CASSQTSGHTDTQYF.

This chain uses TRBV3-1 (or the pseudogene TRBV3-2) with TRBJ1-2; tentative D call: TRBD1 (6 bases). V was clipped by 4 bases and J by 6 bases, with 15 bases between them. CDR3 length: 14 residues. From germline, CDR1 is LGHDT and CDR2 YNNKEL (reference sequence). The CDR3 loop reads CASSPRGGGNGYTF. The CDR3 DNA is TGTGCCAGCAGCCCTCGGGGAGGGGGGAATGGCTACACCTTC.

The chain carries TRBV24-1 and TRBJ2-2; D not certain. This CDR3 is 13 amino acids long. Per the germline V gene, CDR1 is KGHDR and CDR2 is SFDVKD. Trimming removed 6 bases at V and 4 bases at J, with 8 bases between. The CDR3 DNA sequence: TGTGCCACCAGTTTGTACAGCACCGGGGAGCTGTTTTTT. Translation gives CATSLYSTGELFF.